The following is a TCR beta chain sequence with its context. The germline gene is not matched at one end of the junction; a read error may be the cause. The data are from a study of blood T cells in healthy people across ages. The V gene's germline CDR1 is MNHEY and CDR2 SMNVEV (reference sequence). CDR3 length: 14 amino acids. A second PCR, run for roughly 7 to 11 cycles, used a sample-barcoded 5' primer plus a J-beta primer mix. Tagging of each cDNA molecule was performed by a template-switch adaptor with 12 random nucleotides. TCRdb re-analysed the 5' RACE reads in MiXCR, keeping a single row per CDR3 protein. The table includes roughly 1,100,000 distinct CDR3 sequences, under 30% detected once. The sample providers were healthy Caucasian people from Russia, aged roughly 6 to 95. The same data also contributed to another study, on T cells of mothers and their children. That work adds: Related mother-child pairs showed slightly, non-significantly higher overlap than unrelated pairs.

The sequencing input was blood. The receptor comes from a girl aged 2-10 years in good health. The rearrangement uses TRBV27 and TRBJ2-1; 7 nucleotides align to TRBD2. The CDR3: CASSGAGVVNEQLF. For the CDR3, the DNA is TGTGCCAGCAGCGGGGCGGGGGTAGTCAATGAGCAGCTCTTC.